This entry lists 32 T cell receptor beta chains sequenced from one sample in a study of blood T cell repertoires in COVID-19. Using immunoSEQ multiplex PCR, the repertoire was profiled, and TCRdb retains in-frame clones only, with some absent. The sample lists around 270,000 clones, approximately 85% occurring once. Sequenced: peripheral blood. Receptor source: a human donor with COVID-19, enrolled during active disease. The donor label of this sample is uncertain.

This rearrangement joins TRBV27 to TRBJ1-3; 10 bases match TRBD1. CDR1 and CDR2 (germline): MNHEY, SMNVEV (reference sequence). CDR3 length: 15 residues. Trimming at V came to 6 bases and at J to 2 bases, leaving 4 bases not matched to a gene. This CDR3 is CASRPTGGAGNTIYF. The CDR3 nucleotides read TGTGCCAGCAGGCCGACAGGGGGCGCTGGAAACACCATATATTTT.

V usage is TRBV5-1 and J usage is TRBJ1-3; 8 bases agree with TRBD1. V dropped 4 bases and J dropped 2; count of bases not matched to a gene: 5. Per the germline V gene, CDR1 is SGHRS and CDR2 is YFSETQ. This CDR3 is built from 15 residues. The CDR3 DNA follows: TGCGCCAGCAGCCTGGACAGGGTGGCTGGAAACACCATATATTTT. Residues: CASSLDRVAGNTIYF. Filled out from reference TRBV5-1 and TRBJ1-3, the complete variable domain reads KAGVTQTPRYLIKTRGQQVTLSCSPISGHRSVSWYQQTPGQGLQFLFEYFSETQRNKGNFPGRFSGRQFSNSRSEMNVSTLELGDSALYLCASSLDRVAGNTIYFGEGSWLTVV.

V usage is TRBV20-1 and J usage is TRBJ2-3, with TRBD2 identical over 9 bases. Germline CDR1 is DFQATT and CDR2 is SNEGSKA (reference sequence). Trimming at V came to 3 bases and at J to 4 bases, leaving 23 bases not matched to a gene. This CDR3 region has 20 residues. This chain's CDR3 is CSASLRWREGLLGLADTQYF. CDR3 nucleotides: TGCAGTGCTAGTTTACGGTGGCGGGAGGGCCTATTAGGTTTGGCAGATACGCAGTATTTT.

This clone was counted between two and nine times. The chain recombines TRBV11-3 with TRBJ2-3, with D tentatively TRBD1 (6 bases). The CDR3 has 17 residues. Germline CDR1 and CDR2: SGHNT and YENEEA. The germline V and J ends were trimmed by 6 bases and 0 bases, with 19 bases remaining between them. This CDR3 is CASSLGLSGASTDTQYF. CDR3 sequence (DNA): TGTGCCAGCAGTTTGGGTTTGTCAGGGGCTAGCACAGATACGCAGTATTTT.

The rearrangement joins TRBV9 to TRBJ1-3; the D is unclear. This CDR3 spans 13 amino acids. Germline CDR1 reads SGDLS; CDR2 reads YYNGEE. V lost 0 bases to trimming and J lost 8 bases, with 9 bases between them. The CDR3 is CASSVGHGDTIYF. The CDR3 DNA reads TGTGCCAGCAGCGTAGGACACGGGGACACCATATATTTT.

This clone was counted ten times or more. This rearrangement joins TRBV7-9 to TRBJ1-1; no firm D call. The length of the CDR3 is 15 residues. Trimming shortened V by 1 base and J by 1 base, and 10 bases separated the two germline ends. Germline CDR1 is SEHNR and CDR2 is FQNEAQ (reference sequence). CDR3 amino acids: CASSLGPAGNTEAFF. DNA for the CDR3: TGTGCCAGCAGCTTAGGCCCCGCAGGGAACACTGAAGCTTTCTTT.

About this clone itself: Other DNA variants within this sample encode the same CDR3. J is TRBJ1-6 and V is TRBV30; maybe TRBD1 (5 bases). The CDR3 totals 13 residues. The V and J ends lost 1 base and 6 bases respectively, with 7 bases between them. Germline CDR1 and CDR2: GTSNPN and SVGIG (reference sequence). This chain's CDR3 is CAWSGQGNSPLHF. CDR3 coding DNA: TGTGCCTGGAGTGGGCAGGGTAATTCACCCCTCCACTTT. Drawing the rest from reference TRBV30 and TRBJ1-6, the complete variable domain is SQTIHQWPATLVQPVGSPLSLECTVEGTSNPNLYWYRQAAGRGLQLLFYSVGIGQISSEVPQNLSASRPQDRQFILSSKKLLLSDSGFYLCAWSGQGNSPLHFGNGTRLTVT.

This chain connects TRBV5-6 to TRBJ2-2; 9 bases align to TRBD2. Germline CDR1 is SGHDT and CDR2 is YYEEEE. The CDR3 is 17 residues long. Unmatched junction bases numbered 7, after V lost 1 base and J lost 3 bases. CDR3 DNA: TGTGCCAGCAGCTTGAAGTCGGCGGGAGGGGACACCGGGGAGCTGTTTTTT. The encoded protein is CASSLKSAGGDTGELFF.

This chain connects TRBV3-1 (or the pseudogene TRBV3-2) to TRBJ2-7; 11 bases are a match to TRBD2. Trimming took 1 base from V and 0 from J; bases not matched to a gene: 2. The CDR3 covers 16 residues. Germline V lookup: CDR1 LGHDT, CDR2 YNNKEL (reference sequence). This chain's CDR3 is CASSQGLAGNSYEQYF. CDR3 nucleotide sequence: TGTGCCAGCAGCCAAGGACTAGCGGGGAACTCCTACGAGCAGTACTTC.

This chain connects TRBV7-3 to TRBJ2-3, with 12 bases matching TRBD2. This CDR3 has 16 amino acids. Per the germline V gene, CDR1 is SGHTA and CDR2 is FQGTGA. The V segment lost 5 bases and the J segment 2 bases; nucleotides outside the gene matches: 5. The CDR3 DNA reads TGTGCCAGCAGCGCACTAGCGGGAGGTCCCACAGATACGCAGTATTTT. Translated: CASSALAGGPTDTQYF. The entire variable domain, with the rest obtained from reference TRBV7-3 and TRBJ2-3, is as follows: GAGVSQTPSNKVTEKGKYVELRCDPISGHTALYWYRQSLGQGPEFLIYFQGTGAADDSGLPNDRFFAVRPEGSVSTLKIQRTERGDSAVYLCASSALAGGPTDTQYFGPGTRLTVL.

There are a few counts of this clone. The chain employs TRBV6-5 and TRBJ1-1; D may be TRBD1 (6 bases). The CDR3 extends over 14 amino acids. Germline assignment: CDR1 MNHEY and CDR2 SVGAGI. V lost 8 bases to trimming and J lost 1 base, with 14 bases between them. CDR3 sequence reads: CASRRRTENTEAFF. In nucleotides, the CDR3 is TGTGCCAGCCGTCGTCGGACAGAGAACACTGAAGCTTTCTTT.

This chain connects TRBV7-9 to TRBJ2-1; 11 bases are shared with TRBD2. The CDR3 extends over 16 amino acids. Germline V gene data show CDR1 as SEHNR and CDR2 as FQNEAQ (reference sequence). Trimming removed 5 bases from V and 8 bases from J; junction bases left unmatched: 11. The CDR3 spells CASSAEYSGRAYEQFF. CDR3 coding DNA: TGTGCCAGCAGCGCCGAATATAGCGGGAGGGCTTATGAGCAGTTCTTC.

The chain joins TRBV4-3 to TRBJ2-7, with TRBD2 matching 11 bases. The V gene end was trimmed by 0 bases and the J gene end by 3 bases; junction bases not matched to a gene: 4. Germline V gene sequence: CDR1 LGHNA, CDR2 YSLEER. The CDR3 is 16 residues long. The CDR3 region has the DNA TGCGCCAGCAGCCAAGATGTGGGGACTAGCGGCTACGAGCAGTACTTC. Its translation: CASSQDVGTSGYEQYF.

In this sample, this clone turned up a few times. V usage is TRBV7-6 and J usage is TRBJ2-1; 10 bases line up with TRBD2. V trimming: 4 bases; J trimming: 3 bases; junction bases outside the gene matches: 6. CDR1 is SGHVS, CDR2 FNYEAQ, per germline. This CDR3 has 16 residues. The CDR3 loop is CASSSPTSGVYNEQFF. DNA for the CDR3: TGTGCCAGCAGCTCCCCCACTAGCGGGGTCTACAATGAGCAGTTCTTC.

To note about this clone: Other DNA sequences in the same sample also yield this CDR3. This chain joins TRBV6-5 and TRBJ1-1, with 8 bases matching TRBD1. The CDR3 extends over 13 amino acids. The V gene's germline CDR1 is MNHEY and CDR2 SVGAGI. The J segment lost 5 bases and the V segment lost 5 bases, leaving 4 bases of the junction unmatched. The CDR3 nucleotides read TGTGCCAGCAGTCGACAGGGGAATACTGAAGCTTTCTTT. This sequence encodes CASSRQGNTEAFF.

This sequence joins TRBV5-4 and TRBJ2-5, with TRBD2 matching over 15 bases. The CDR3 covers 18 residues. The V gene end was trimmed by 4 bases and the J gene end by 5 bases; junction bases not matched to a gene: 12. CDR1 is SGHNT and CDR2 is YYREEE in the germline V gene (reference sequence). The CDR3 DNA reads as TGTGCCAGCAGCCGCTGGGGACTAGCGGGAGGCGCGGGGGAGACCCAGTACTTC. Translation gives CASSRWGLAGGAGETQYF.

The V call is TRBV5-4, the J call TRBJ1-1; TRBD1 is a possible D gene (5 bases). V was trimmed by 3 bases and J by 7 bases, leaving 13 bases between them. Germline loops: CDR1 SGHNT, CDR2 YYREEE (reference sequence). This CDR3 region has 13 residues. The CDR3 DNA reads TGTGCCAGCAGCTGGTCGACAGTAAGTGAAGCTTTCTTT. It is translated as CASSWSTVSEAFF.

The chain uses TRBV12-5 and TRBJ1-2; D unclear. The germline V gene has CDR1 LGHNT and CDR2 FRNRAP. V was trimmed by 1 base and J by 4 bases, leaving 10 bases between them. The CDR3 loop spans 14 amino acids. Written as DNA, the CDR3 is TGTGCTAGTGGTTTGGGGGCCGCGAGCTATGGCTACACCTTC. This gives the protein CASGLGAASYGYTF.

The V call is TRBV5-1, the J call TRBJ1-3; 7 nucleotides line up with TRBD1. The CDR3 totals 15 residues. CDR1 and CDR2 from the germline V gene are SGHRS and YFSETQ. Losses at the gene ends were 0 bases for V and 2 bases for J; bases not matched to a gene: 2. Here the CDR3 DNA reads TGCGCCAGCAGCTTGGATCAGGGGGCTGGAAACACCATATATTTT. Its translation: CASSLDQGAGNTIYF.

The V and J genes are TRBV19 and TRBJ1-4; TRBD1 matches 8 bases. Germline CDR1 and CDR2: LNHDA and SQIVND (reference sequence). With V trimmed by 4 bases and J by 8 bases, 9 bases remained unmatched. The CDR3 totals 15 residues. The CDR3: CASSNLQGAVEKLFF. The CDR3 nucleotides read TGTGCCAGTAGTAACCTTCAGGGGGCAGTGGAAAAACTGTTTTTT.

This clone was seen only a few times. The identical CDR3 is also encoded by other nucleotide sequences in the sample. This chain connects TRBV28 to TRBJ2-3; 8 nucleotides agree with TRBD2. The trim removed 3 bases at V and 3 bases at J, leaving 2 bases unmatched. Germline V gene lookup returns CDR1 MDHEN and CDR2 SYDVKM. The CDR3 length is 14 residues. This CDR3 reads CASSFLAGTDTQYF. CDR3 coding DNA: TGTGCCAGCAGTTTCCTAGCGGGTACAGATACGCAGTATTTT.

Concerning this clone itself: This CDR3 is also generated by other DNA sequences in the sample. CDR3 sequence reads: CASSPRRDYGYTF. The CDR3 DNA follows: TGTGCCAGCTCACCACGACGGGACTATGGCTACACCTTC. This chain links TRBV18 with TRBJ1-2; unclear D gene. The length of the CDR3 is 13 residues. From germline, CDR1 is KGHSH and CDR2 LQKENI. V lost 1 base to trimming and J lost 3 bases, with 6 bases between them. Filled out from reference TRBV18 and TRBJ1-2, the complete variable domain reads NAGVMQNPRHLVRRRGQEARLRCSPMKGHSHVYWYRQLPEEGLKFMVYLQKENIIDESGMPKERFSAEFPKEGPSILRIQQVVRGDSAAYFCASSPRRDYGYTFGSGTRLTVV.

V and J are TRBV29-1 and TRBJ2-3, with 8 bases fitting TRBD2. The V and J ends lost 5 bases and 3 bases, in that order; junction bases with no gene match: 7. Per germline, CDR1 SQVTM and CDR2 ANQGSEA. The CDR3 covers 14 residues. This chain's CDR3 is CSVTAGRATDTQYF. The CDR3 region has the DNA TGCAGCGTTACCGCCGGGAGGGCTACAGATACGCAGTATTTT.

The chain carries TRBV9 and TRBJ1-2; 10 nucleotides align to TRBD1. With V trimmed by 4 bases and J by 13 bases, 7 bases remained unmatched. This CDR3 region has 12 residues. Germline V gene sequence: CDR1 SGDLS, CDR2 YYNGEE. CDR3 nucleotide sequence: TGTGCCAGCAGCCGCCGGACAGGGGGAATCACCTTC. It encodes CASSRRTGGITF.

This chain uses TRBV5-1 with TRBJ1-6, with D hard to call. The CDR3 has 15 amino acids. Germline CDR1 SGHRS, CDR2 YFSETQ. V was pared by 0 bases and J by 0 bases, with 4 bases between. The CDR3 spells CASSLESSYNSPLHF. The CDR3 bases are TGCGCCAGCAGCTTGGAGAGCTCCTATAATTCACCCCTCCACTTT.

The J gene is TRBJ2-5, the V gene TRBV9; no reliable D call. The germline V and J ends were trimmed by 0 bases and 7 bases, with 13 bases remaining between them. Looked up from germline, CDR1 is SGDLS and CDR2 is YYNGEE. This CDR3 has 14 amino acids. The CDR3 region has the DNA TGTGCCAGCAGCGTAGATGTTAGCTTTGGGACCCAGTACTTC. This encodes CASSVDVSFGTQYF.

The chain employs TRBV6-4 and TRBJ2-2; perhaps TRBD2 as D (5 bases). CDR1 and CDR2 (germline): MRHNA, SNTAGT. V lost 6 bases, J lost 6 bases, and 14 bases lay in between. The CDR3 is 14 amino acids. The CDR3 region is CASSRDWAAGELFF. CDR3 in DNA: TGTGCCAGCAGCCGGGATTGGGCTGCCGGGGAGCTGTTTTTT.

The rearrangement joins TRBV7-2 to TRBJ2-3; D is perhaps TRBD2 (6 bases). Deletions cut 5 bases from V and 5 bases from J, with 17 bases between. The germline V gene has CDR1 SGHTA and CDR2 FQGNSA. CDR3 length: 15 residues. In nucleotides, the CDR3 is TGTGCCAGCAGCCAGGAGAATGGCGGGAAAGATACGCAGTATTTT. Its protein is CASSQENGGKDTQYF.

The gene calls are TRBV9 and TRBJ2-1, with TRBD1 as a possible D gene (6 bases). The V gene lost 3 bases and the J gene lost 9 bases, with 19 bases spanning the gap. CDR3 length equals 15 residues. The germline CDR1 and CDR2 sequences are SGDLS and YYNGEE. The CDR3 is CASSAQLRGTGEQFF. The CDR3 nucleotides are TGTGCCAGCAGCGCCCAGCTCAGGGGAACCGGTGAGCAGTTCTTC.

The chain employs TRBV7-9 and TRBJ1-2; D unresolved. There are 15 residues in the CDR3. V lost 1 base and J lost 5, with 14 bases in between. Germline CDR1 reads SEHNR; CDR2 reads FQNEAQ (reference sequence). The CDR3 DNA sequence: TGTGCCAGCAGCTTAGGGGCCTTCGTGGTTTATGGCTACACCTTC. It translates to CASSLGAFVVYGYTF.

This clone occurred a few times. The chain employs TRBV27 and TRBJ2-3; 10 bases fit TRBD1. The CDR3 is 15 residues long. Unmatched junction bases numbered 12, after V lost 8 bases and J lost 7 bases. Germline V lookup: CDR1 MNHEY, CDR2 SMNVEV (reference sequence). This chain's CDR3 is CASRPRQGAYNTQYF. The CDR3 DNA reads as TGTGCCAGCCGACCAAGACAGGGGGCTTACAATACGCAGTATTTT.

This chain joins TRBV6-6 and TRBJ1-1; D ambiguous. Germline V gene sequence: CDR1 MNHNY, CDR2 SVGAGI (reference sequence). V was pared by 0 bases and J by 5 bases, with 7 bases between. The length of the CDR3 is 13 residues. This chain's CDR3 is CASSYSQWTEAFF. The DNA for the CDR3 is TGTGCCAGCAGTTACTCCCAGTGGACTGAAGCTTTCTTT.